This entry describes one T cell receptor (beta chain). The sample is drawn from a study of blood T cell repertoires in COVID-19. The wider study: Specimens from acute and convalescent COVID-19 originated in the United States, Italy and Spain. Sources were T cells, B-cell-depleted T cells, or PBMCs; the material itself was cDNA or gDNA.

CDR1 ENHRY and CDR2 SYGVKD come from the germline V gene. This CDR3 region has 18 residues. Trimming took 5 bases from V and 4 from J; bases not matched to a gene: 12. Study processing details: Quantification of nucleated cells was approximated via reference gene primer amplification. The protocol was immunoSEQ multiplex PCR, while the TCRdb copy is restricted to in-frame clones and leaves out a portion. V and J calls and clone size are given by that table; D and trimming were obtained from the DNA. The sample contains 150,000 to 200,000 clones, 80% to 95% of which appear only once. The TCR comes from a man aged 45-60 years with acute or convalescent COVID-19. Material: peripheral blood. The chain is built from TRBV10-3 and TRBJ2-3; 13 nucleotides agree with TRBD2. The CDR3: CAISQTPGTSGMPDTQYF. The DNA of the CDR3 is TGTGCCATCAGTCAGACCCCCGGGACTAGCGGGATGCCAGATACGCAGTATTTT.